Presented here are 30 T cell receptor beta chains from one specimen sequenced in a study of blood T cell repertoires in COVID-19. The assay was immunoSEQ multiplex PCR, and TCRdb's table has in-frame clones only and misses some. The table has 250,000 or so clones, about four fifths seen once. Specimen: peripheral blood. The receptors come from a woman aged 40 to 50 who had recovered from COVID-19.

V is TRBV6-5 and J is TRBJ2-7; 7 bases map to TRBD2. V shed 7 bases, J shed 7 bases, and the junction held 10 bases outside the gene matches. CDR3 length: 13 amino acids. Looked up from germline, CDR1 is MNHEY and CDR2 is SVGAGI. The CDR3 region has the DNA TGTGCCAGCACCCCCGGGGGGTATTGGGAGCAGTACTTC. Translating it yields CASTPGGYWEQYF.

J is TRBJ2-2 and V is TRBV6-5; 10 positions match TRBD1. Trimming at V came to 6 bases and at J to 2 bases, leaving 3 bases not matched to a gene. The germline CDR1 and CDR2 sequences are MNHEY and SVGAGI. This CDR3 spans 15 amino acids. The DNA of the CDR3 is TGTGCCAGCAGCCGACAGGGGGCTAACACCGGGGAGCTGTTTTTT. This translates into CASSRQGANTGELFF.

This chain connects TRBV29-1 to TRBJ2-7; possibly TRBD1 for D (6 bases). The CDR3 extends over 12 amino acids. Germline CDR1 reads SQVTM; CDR2 reads ANQGSEA. V shed 7 bases and J shed 0 bases, with 10 bases lying between them. The CDR3 DNA is TGCAGCGCCCGGGACACCTCCTACGAGCAGTACTTC. Protein sequence: CSARDTSYEQYF.

V gene TRBV5-8 combines with J gene TRBJ1-4, with TRBD1 as a possible D gene (5 bases). CDR3 size: 15 residues. V lost 0 bases and J 1 base, leaving 7 bases between the germline ends. Germline V CDR1 and CDR2: SGHTS, YDEGEE. As DNA, the CDR3 is TGTGCCAGCAGCTTGGGTACAGGAACTAATGAAAAACTGTTTTTT. Protein: CASSLGTGTNEKLFF. The full variable domain, rest sourced from reference TRBV5-8 and TRBJ1-4, is EAGVTQSPTHLIKTRGQQATLRCSPISGHTSVYWYQQALGLGLQFLLWYDEGEERNRGNFPPRFSGRQFPNYSSELNVNALELEDSALYLCASSLGTGTNEKLFFGSGTQLSVL.

The chain uses TRBV28 and TRBJ2-7; 9 bases line up with TRBD1. From germline, CDR1 is MDHEN and CDR2 SYDVKM. This CDR3 comprises 15 residues. Trimming cost V 4 bases and J 5 bases; bases outside gene matches: 9. The CDR3 coding sequence is TGTGCCAGCAGTTCCCCCGGGACAGGGAGCGACGAGCAGTACTTC. Its protein product is CASSSPGTGSDEQYF.

The rearrangement joins TRBV30 to TRBJ2-5; D gene uncertain. Germline CDR1 GTSNPN, CDR2 SVGIG (reference sequence). The CDR3 spans 12 residues. V was shortened by 5 bases and J by 3 bases, with 10 bases between the two germline ends. The CDR3 bases are TGTGCCTGGGGCGCTAGAGAAGAGACCCAGTACTTC. Translated: CAWGAREETQYF.

Remarks on this clone: A read error may produce the germline difference seen at one junction end. The chain uses TRBV9 and TRBJ2-7; D is perhaps TRBD2 (5 bases). This CDR3 is built from 15 residues. Germline V gene data show CDR1 as SGDLS and CDR2 as YYNGEE. As DNA, the CDR3 is TGTGCCAGCAGCGTAGAGCTCGGGATCTCCAACGAGCAGTACTTC. Encoded protein: CASSVELGISNEQYF. The entire variable domain, with the rest obtained from reference TRBV9 and TRBJ2-7, is as follows: DSGVTQTPKHLITATGQRVTLRCSPRSGDLSVYWYQQSLDQGLQFLIQYYNGEERAKGNILERFSAQQFPDLHSELNLSSLELGDSALYFCASSVELGISNEQYFGPGTRLTVT.

The chain recombines TRBV6-5 with TRBJ2-5; 9 positions match TRBD1. Germline CDR1 is MNHEY and CDR2 is SVGAGI. The CDR3 runs 14 residues. The trim removed 8 bases at V and 5 bases at J, leaving 9 bases unmatched. CDR3 in amino acids: CASGRDRGLETQYF. The CDR3 region has the DNA TGTGCCAGCGGTCGAGACAGGGGGTTGGAGACCCAGTACTTC.

This chain joins TRBV6-4 and TRBJ2-3, with 7 bases aligning to TRBD1. V was clipped by 8 bases and J by 2 bases; unmatched bases: 16. Germline V CDR1 and CDR2: MRHNA, SNTAGT. This CDR3 is built from 17 residues. The CDR3 protein is CASASVGQQPLTDTQYF. The CDR3 DNA sequence: TGTGCCAGCGCATCGGTGGGACAGCAGCCTCTCACAGATACGCAGTATTTT.

The rearrangement uses TRBV12-3 or TRBV12-4 and TRBJ1-1; a possible D gene is TRBD1 (5 bases). The CDR3 totals 11 residues. Trimming took 5 bases from V and 8 from J, leaving 9 bases between them. CDR3 in DNA: TGTGCCAGCAGTAAGGGGCCCGAAGCTTTCTTT. Its protein is CASSKGPEAFF.

The gene calls are TRBV2 and TRBJ2-1, with 12 bases lining up with TRBD2. V was pared by 6 bases and J by 6 bases, with 9 bases of the junction left unmatched. This CDR3 is 16 amino acids long. CDR1 is SNHLY, CDR2 FYNNEI, per germline. CDR3: CASRPSGGAQFNEQFF. Written as DNA, the CDR3 is TGTGCCAGCAGACCTAGCGGGGGGGCCCAGTTCAATGAGCAGTTCTTC.

The V and J genes are TRBV6-6 and TRBJ1-5; 7 nucleotides agree with TRBD1. Germline-derived CDR1 and CDR2 are MNHNY and SVGAGI (reference sequence). The CDR3 runs 14 residues. Trimming removed 6 bases from V and 6 bases from J; junction bases left unmatched: 8. DNA of the CDR3: TGTGCCAGCAGGCACAACAGGGGAGGTCAGCCCCAGCATTTT. This translates into CASRHNRGGQPQHF.

The chain joins TRBV5-1 to TRBJ2-1, with 8 bases that match TRBD1. The CDR3 has 15 residues. Germline lookup yields CDR1 SGHRS and CDR2 YFSETQ. J was trimmed by 4 bases and V by 0 bases; bases with no gene match: 3. In nucleotides, the CDR3 is TGCGCCAGCAGCTTGGCGGGACAGGAGTACAATGAGCAGTTCTTC. Translation gives CASSLAGQEYNEQFF.

The V call is TRBV5-1, the J call TRBJ1-2; D unclear. CDR3 length equals 14 residues. The V gene's germline CDR1 is SGHRS and CDR2 YFSETQ. Trimming pared 4 bases from V and 2 bases from J, leaving 12 bases between. CDR3 nucleotides: TGCGCCAGCAGCCACAAAGGCGGGAACTATGGCTACACCTTC. Protein sequence: CASSHKGGNYGYTF.

V gene TRBV5-1 combines with J gene TRBJ2-7; 9 bases line up with TRBD1. V trimming: 4 bases; J trimming: 13 bases; junction bases outside the gene matches: 12. The CDR3 runs 13 residues. Per the germline V gene, CDR1 is SGHRS and CDR2 is YFSETQ. The CDR3 is CASSAGQGIPPYF. As DNA, the CDR3 is TGCGCCAGCAGCGCGGGACAGGGAATCCCTCCCTACTTC.

The rearrangement joins TRBV4-1 to TRBJ2-7; possible D gene TRBD1, 6 bases. The germline V gene encodes CDR1 MGHRA and CDR2 YSYEKL. The V and J ends lost 1 base and 2 bases respectively, with 12 bases between them. CDR3 length: 15 amino acids. CDR3 loop: CASSQVQGFPYEQYF. CDR3 sequence (DNA): TGCGCCAGCAGCCAAGTCCAGGGGTTTCCCTACGAGCAGTACTTC.

The chain employs TRBV28 and TRBJ1-5; D unresolved. The V end lost 4 bases, the J end lost 3 bases, and 16 bases lay between the germline ends. CDR3 length equals 16 residues. Germline CDR1 is MDHEN and CDR2 is SYDVKM. CDR3 in amino acids: CASSSFSGDNNQPQHF. CDR3 in DNA: TGTGCCAGCAGTTCATTCTCCGGGGATAACAATCAGCCCCAGCATTTT. The whole variable domain, filled in from reference TRBV28 and TRBJ1-5, reads DVKVTQSSRYLVKRTGEKVFLECVQDMDHENMFWYRQDPGLGLRLIYFSYDVKMKEKGDIPEGYSVSREKKERFSLILESASTNQTSMYLCASSSFSGDNNQPQHFGDGTRLSIL.

The chain recombines TRBV5-6 with TRBJ1-5, with 10 bases lining up with TRBD1. The V segment lost 6 bases and the J segment 4 bases; nucleotides outside the gene matches: 10. This CDR3 is built from 16 residues. Germline V gives CDR1 SGHDT, CDR2 YYEEEE. CDR3 in amino acids: CASKTAGTGANQPQHF. The CDR3 bases are TGTGCCAGCAAGACCGCCGGGACAGGGGCAAATCAGCCCCAGCATTTT.

The chain couples TRBV18 to TRBJ2-4; 7 bases are a match to TRBD1. In germline, CDR1 is KGHSH, CDR2 LQKENI. The CDR3 spans 16 residues. Germline trimming cut 5 bases from V and 1 base from J; bases unmatched to any gene: 8. The CDR3 DNA is TGTGCCAGCTCATCGGGAACAGGGGTTGCCAAAAACATTCAGTACTTC. This translates into CASSSGTGVAKNIQYF.

The chain links TRBV7-2 to TRBJ1-2, with a tentative D call TRBD1 (5 bases). Germline CDR1 SGHTA, CDR2 FQGNSA. V was cut by 6 bases and J by 2 bases, with 10 bases left in between. The CDR3 runs to 13 residues. The CDR3 region is CASSTRVNYGYTF. In DNA form, the CDR3 reads TGTGCCAGCAGTACCAGGGTGAACTATGGCTACACCTTC.

V gene TRBV5-4 combines with J gene TRBJ1-2; the D is unclear. The CDR3 runs 15 residues. Trimming took off 3 bases at V and 4 bases at J, with 16 bases between the two ends. Germline V gives CDR1 SGHNT, CDR2 YYREEE (reference sequence). CDR3 in DNA: TGTGCCAGCAGCTCCGGACTCTCCGTTAGCTATGGCTACACCTTC. Encoded protein: CASSSGLSVSYGYTF.

A note on this clone: The identical CDR3 is also encoded by other nucleotide sequences in the sample. CDR3 nucleotide sequence: TGTGCCAGCAGCCAAGGACAGGGGAGCGGAAACACCATATATTTT. Amino acids: CASSQGQGSGNTIYF. The J gene is TRBJ1-3, the V gene TRBV3-1 (or the pseudogene TRBV3-2), with 8 bases lining up with TRBD1. V lost 1 base to trimming and J lost 4 bases; unmatched junction nucleotides: 3. Germline V gene lookup returns CDR1 LGHDT and CDR2 YNNKEL (reference sequence). The CDR3 loop spans 15 amino acids.

The rearrangement joins TRBV7-9 to TRBJ1-1; TRBD1 is a possible D gene (6 bases). This CDR3 has 16 residues. Trimming removed 5 bases at V and 4 bases at J, with 20 bases between. Germline V CDR1 and CDR2: SEHNR, FQNEAQ (reference sequence). Written as DNA, the CDR3 is TGTGCCAGCAGCCCCCGGGGGGCAGGGAGGACCACTGAAGCTTTCTTT. Translated: CASSPRGAGRTTEAFF.

The V and J genes are TRBV19 and TRBJ1-1; possibly TRBD1 for D (5 bases). Per the germline V gene, CDR1 is LNHDA and CDR2 is SQIVND (reference sequence). The CDR3 is made up of 14 amino acids. Trimming shortened V by 8 bases and J by 4 bases, and 17 bases separated the two germline ends. Written as DNA, the CDR3 is TGTGCCAGTGCCGGGAGGGGCGCCGGCACTGAAGCTTTCTTT. Translating gives CASAGRGAGTEAFF. Together with reference TRBV19 and TRBJ1-1, the CDR3 gives the full variable domain: DGGITQSPKYLFRKEGQNVTLSCEQNLNHDAMYWYRQDPGQGLRLIYYSQIVNDFQKGDIAEGYSVSREKKESFPLTVTSAQKNPTAFYLCASAGRGAGTEAFFGQGTRLTVV.

This chain joins TRBV7-6 and TRBJ2-1, with a weak D call TRBD2 (5 bases). The V end lost 5 bases, the J end lost 4 bases, and 18 bases lay between the germline ends. CDR3 size: 16 residues. Germline CDR1 and CDR2: SGHVS and FNYEAQ. This CDR3 reads CASSAVRRGQYNEQFF. DNA of the CDR3: TGTGCCAGCAGCGCCGTACGTAGAGGGCAGTACAATGAGCAGTTCTTC.

This sequence joins TRBV11-2 and TRBJ1-1, with 9 bases identical to TRBD1. Germline CDR1 and CDR2: SGHAT and FQNNGV. The length of the CDR3 is 15 residues. With 6 bases clipped from V and 5 bases from J, the junction kept 10 bases outside the gene matches. The CDR3 DNA reads TGTGCCAGCAGACCTCGTACAGGGGGCGGAACTGAAGCTTTCTTT. Its protein is CASRPRTGGGTEAFF. The variable domain in full, with the rest retrieved from reference TRBV11-2 and TRBJ1-1, is EAGVAQSPRYKIIEKRQSVAFWCNPISGHATLYWYQQILGQGPKLLIQFQNNGVVDDSQLPKDRFSAERLKGVDSTLKIQPAKLEDSAVYLCASRPRTGGGTEAFFGQGTRLTVV.

V and J are TRBV3-1 (or the pseudogene TRBV3-2) and TRBJ2-3, with D tentatively TRBD1 (5 bases). This CDR3 spans 14 amino acids. Deletions cut 2 bases from V and 0 bases from J, with 6 bases between. The germline gives CDR1 LGHDT, CDR2 YNNKEL (reference sequence). CDR3 amino acids: CASSQRGSTDTQYF. CDR3 nucleotides: TGTGCCAGCAGCCAAAGGGGTAGCACAGATACGCAGTATTTT.

The chain combines TRBV30 with TRBJ2-6; D is undetermined. Per the germline V gene, CDR1 is GTSNPN and CDR2 is SVGIG (reference sequence). The germline V and J ends were trimmed by 5 bases and 2 bases, with 10 bases remaining between them. This CDR3 comprises 14 residues. This CDR3 is CAWDSSAGANVLTF. The CDR3 nucleotides read TGTGCCTGGGACTCGAGCGCTGGGGCCAACGTCCTGACTTTC.

This chain joins TRBV9 and TRBJ2-7; 8 nucleotides align to TRBD1. CDR3 length equals 13 residues. Germline V CDR1 and CDR2: SGDLS, YYNGEE. Trimming cost V 3 bases and J 6 bases; bases outside gene matches: 5. The DNA of the CDR3 is TGTGCCAGCAGCGCCCCGACAGGGGTCGAGCAGTACTTC. Amino acid sequence: CASSAPTGVEQYF.

The V call is TRBV4-1, the J call TRBJ2-3; TRBD2 is a possible D gene (6 bases). Between the trimmed V and J ends, which lost 0 bases and 10 bases, there was a span of 17 bases. This CDR3 is 15 amino acids long. Germline V gene data show CDR1 as MGHRA and CDR2 as YSYEKL. The CDR3 DNA follows: TGCGCCAGCAGCCAAGATTCCCTAGCGCTCGGGGCGCAGTATTTT. It specifies CASSQDSLALGAQYF.